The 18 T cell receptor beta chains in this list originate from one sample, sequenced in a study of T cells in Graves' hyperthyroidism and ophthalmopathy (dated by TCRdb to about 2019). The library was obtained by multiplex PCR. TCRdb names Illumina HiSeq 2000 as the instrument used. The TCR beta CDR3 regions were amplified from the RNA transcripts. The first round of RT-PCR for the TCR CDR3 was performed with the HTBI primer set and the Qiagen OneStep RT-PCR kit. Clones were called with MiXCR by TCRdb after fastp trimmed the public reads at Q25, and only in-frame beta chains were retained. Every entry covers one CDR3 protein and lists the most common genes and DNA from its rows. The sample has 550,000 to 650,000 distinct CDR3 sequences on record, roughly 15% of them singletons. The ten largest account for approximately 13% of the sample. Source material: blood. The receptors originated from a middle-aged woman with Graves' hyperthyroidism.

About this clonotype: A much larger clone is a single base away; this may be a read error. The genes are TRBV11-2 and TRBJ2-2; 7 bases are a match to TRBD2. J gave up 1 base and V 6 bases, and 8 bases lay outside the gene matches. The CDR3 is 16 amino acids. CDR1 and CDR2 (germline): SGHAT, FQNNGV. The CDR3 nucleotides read TGTGCCAGCAGTTCTATAGCGGGTCTGAACACCGGGGAGCTGTTTTTT. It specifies CASSSIAGLNTGELFF.

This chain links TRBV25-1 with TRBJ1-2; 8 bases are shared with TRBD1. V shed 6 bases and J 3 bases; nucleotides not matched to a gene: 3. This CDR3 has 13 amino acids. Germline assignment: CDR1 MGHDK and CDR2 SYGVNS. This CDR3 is CASSKQGDYGYTF. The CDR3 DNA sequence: TGTGCCAGCAGCAAACAGGGGGACTATGGCTACACCTTC.

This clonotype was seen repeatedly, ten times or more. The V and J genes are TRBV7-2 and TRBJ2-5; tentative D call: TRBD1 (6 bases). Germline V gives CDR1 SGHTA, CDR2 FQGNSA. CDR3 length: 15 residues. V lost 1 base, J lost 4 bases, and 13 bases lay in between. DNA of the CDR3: TGTGCCAGCAGCTTAGTAGGCCCCAGGGGAGAGACCCAGTACTTC. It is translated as CASSLVGPRGETQYF.

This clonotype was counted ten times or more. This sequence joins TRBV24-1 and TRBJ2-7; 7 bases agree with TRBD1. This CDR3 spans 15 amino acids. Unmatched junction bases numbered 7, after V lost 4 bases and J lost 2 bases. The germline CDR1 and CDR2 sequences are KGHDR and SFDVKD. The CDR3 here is CATSDPRDRAYEQYF. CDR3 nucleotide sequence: TGTGCCACCAGTGACCCGAGGGACAGAGCCTACGAGCAGTACTTC.

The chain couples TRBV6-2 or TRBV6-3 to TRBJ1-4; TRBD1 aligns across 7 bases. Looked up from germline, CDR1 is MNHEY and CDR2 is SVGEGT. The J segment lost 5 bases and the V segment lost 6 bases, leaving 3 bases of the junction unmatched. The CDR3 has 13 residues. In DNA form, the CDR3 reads TGTGCCAGCAGGGACAGGTCAAATGAAAAACTGTTTTTT. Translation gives CASRDRSNEKLFF.

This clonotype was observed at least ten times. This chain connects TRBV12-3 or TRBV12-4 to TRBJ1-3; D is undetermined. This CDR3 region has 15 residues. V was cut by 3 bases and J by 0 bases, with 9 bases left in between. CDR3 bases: TGTGCCAGCAGTTTCGGGCAGAGCTCTGGAAACACCATATATTTT. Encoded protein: CASSFGQSSGNTIYF.

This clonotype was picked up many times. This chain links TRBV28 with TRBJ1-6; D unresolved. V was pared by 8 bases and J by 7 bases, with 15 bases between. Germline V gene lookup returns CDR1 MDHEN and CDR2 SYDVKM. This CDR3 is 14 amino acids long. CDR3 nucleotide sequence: TGTGCCAGCCGCGATCAGGCCACAAATTCACCCCTCCACTTT. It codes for CASRDQATNSPLHF.

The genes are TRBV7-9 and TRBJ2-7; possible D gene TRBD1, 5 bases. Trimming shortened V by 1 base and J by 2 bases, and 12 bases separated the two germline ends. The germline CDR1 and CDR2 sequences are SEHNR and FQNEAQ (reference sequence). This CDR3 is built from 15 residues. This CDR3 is CASSLEGAGPYEQYF. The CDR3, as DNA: TGTGCCAGCAGCTTAGAAGGGGCCGGTCCCTACGAGCAGTACTTC.

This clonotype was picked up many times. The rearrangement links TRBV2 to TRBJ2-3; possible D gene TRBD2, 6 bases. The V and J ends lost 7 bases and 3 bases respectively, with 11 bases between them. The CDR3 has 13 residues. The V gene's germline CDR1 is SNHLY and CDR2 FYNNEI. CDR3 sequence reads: CASNAGKTDTQYF. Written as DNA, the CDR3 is TGTGCCAGCAACGCGGGAAAAACAGATACGCAGTATTTT.

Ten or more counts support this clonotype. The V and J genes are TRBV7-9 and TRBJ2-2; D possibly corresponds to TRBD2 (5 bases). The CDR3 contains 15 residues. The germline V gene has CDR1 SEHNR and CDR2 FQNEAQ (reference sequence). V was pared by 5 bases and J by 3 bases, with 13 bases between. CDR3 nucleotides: TGTGCCAGCAGCCACACTAGGGTGGACACCGGGGAGCTGTTTTTT. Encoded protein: CASSHTRVDTGELFF.

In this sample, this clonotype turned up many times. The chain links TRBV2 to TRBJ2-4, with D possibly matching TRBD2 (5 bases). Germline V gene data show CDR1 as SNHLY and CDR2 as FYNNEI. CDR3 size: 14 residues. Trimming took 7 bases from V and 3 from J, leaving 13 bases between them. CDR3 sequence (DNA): TGTGCCAGCATACCAGGCCGGGGCAAAAACATTCAGTACTTC. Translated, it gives CASIPGRGKNIQYF.

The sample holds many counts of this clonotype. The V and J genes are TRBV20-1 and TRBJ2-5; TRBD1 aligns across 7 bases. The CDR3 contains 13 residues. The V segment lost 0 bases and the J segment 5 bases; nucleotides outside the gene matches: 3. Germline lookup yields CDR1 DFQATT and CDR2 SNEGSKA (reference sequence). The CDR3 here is CSAREQGWETQYF. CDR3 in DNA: TGCAGTGCTAGAGAACAGGGGTGGGAGACCCAGTACTTC.

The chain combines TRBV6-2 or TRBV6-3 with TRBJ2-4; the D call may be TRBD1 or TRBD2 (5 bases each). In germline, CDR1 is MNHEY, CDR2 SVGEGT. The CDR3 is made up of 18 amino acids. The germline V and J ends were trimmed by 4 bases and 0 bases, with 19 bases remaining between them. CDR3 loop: CASSSGTDAPIAKNIQYF. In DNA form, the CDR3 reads TGTGCCAGCAGTTCCGGGACGGATGCTCCCATAGCCAAAAACATTCAGTACTTC.

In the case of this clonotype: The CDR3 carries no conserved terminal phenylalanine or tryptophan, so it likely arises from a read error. DNA for the CDR3: TGTGCCAGCAGTCCCGCACAAGCAGTTGGGAAAGCTTTCCTT. Its protein product is CASSPAQAVGKAFL. This chain links TRBV28 with TRBJ1-1; no clear D. The length of the CDR3 is 14 residues. Germline V gene sequence: CDR1 MDHEN, CDR2 SYDVKM. Trimming stripped 5 bases from V and 9 bases from J, with 19 bases between.

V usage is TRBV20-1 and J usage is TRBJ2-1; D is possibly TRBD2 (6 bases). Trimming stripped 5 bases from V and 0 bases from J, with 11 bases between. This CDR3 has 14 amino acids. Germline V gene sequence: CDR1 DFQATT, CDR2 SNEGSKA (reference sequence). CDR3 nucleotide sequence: TGCAGTGCTCTGCTAGCGTCCTCCTACAATGAGCAGTTCTTC. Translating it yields CSALLASSYNEQFF.

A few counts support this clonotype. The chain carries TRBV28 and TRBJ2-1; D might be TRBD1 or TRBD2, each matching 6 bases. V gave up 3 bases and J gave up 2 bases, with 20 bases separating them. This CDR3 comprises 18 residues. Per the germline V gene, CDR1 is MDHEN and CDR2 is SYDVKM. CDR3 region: CASSLMGGAATAYNEQFF. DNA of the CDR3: TGTGCCAGCAGTTTGATGGGGGGCGCCGCCACAGCCTACAATGAGCAGTTCTTC.

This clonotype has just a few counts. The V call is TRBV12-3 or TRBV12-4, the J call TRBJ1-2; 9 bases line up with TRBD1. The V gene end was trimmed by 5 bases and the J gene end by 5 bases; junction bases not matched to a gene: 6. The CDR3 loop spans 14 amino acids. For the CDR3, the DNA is TGTGCCAGCAGTACCGGGACAGGGAGGTATGGCTACACCTTC. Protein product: CASSTGTGRYGYTF.

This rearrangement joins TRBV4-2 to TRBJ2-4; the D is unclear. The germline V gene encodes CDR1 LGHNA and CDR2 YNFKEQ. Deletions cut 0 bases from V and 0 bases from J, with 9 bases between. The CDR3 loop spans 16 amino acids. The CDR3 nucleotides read TGTGCCAGCAGCCAAGAGGCATCCCTAGCCAAAAACATTCAGTACTTC. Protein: CASSQEASLAKNIQYF.